A selection of T cell receptor beta chains follows, all from one sample in a study of spatial heterogeneity in lung cancer. TCRdb reprocessed the 5' RACE reads with MiXCR, giving one entry per CDR3 protein. The sample records 100,000 to 110,000 distinct CDR3 sequences, 4.4% being singletons. The starting material was lung tumor tissue, obtained at surgery. The receptors derive from a male donor with early-stage non-small cell lung cancer. Each CDR3 is given with its conserved first and last residue. The order of the fields is J gene, D gene, clone size, V gene, CDR3 DNA, CDR3 protein. A D gene is named only where the DNA matches it firmly. Clone size is stated in some rows and not others, as once, few, many or a class when expanded.

j_gene: TRBJ2-7
d_gene: TRBD2
abundance: few
v_gene: TRBV29-1
CDR3nt: TGCAGCGTAGAGATAGCGGGAGGACGCTACGAGCAGTACTTC
CDR3aa: CSVEIAGGRYEQYF

j_gene: TRBJ1-2
d_gene: NA
abundance: many
v_gene: TRBV2
CDR3nt: TGTGCCAGCAGTGATTTCGGACAGTTGGTGGTCTACACCTTC
CDR3aa: CASSDFGQLVVYTF

j_gene: TRBJ2-1
d_gene: NA
abundance: many
v_gene: TRBV4-1
CDR3nt: TGCGCCAGCAGCCAAGGGACCAGGGTCACACCCTACAATGAGCAGTTCTTC
CDR3aa: CASSQGTRVTPYNEQFF

j_gene: TRBJ2-3
d_gene: NA
abundance: many
v_gene: TRBV7-8
CDR3nt: TGTGCCAGCAGCCGCGACACTCCTCAGGCAGATACGCAGTATTTT
CDR3aa: CASSRDTPQADTQYF

j_gene: TRBJ1-5
d_gene: NA
abundance: NA
v_gene: TRBV10-2
CDR3nt: TGCGCCAGCAGTGAGTCCCGAGGTGAGGGCAATCAGCCCCAGCATTTT
CDR3aa: CASSESRGEGNQPQHF

j_gene: TRBJ2-3
d_gene: TRBD1
abundance: NA
v_gene: TRBV6-5
CDR3nt: TGTGCCAGCTCAATAGGGACAGGGGAGGCAGATACGCAGTATTTT
CDR3aa: CASSIGTGEADTQYF

j_gene: TRBJ1-1
d_gene: NA
abundance: many
v_gene: TRBV2
CDR3nt: TGTGCCAGCAGCGAGGACAGTATCTCCCTTGAAGCTTTCTTT
CDR3aa: CASSEDSISLEAFF

j_gene: TRBJ1-4
d_gene: NA
abundance: many
v_gene: TRBV7-9
CDR3nt: TGTGCCAGCAGCTTTACGGGAGAAAAACTGTTTTTT
CDR3aa: CASSFTGEKLFF

j_gene: TRBJ2-3
d_gene: NA
abundance: many
v_gene: TRBV11-2
CDR3nt: TGTGCCAGCAGTTTCATGGCAGATACGCAGTATTTT
CDR3aa: CASSFMADTQYF

j_gene: TRBJ2-5
d_gene: NA
abundance: NA
v_gene: TRBV12-5
CDR3nt: TGTGCTAGTGGCCAGACTGGTACGTGGACCCAGTACTTC
CDR3aa: CASGQTGTWTQYF

j_gene: TRBJ1-2
d_gene: NA
abundance: many
v_gene: TRBV6-6
CDR3nt: TGTGCCAGCAGGTCCCCCCAGTCTTATGGCTACACCTTC
CDR3aa: CASRSPQSYGYTF

j_gene: TRBJ2-7
d_gene: NA
abundance: NA
v_gene: TRBV6-5
CDR3nt: TGTGCCAGCACCCCGACAGGTTCGGGTGAGCAGTACTTC
CDR3aa: CASTPTGSGEQYF

j_gene: TRBJ2-2
d_gene: NA
abundance: NA
v_gene: TRBV6-1
CDR3nt: TGTGCCAGCAAGAGGGGTGGAGGGGAGCTGTTTTTT
CDR3aa: CASKRGGGELFF

j_gene: TRBJ2-1
d_gene: NA
abundance: many
v_gene: TRBV28
CDR3nt: TGTGCCAGCAGTTCCCCCCTTAGGGGTGAGCAGTTCTTC
CDR3aa: CASSSPLRGEQFF

j_gene: TRBJ2-5
d_gene: TRBD1
abundance: many
v_gene: TRBV11-2
CDR3nt: TGTGCCAGCAGCCCTCTGAGGGGACAGGGGACCCAGTACTTC
CDR3aa: CASSPLRGQGTQYF

j_gene: TRBJ2-5
d_gene: NA
abundance: many
v_gene: TRBV5-6
CDR3nt: TGTGCCAGCAGCTTTGGTCCGATCCGAGGGGAGACCCAGTACTTC
CDR3aa: CASSFGPIRGETQYF

j_gene: TRBJ1-2
d_gene: NA
abundance: few
v_gene: TRBV27
CDR3nt: TGTGCCAGCAGTTTATCGATGGGGGACCACTATGGCTACACCTTC
CDR3aa: CASSLSMGDHYGYTF

j_gene: TRBJ2-5
d_gene: TRBD1
abundance: few
v_gene: TRBV5-1
CDR3nt: TGCGCCAGCAGCACCGGGGACAGGAATGTGGAGACCCAGTACTTC
CDR3aa: CASSTGDRNVETQYF

j_gene: TRBJ2-5
d_gene: NA
abundance: few
v_gene: TRBV20-1
CDR3nt: TGCAGTGCTAGAGCCGCAGGTCACGAGACCCAGTACTTC
CDR3aa: CSARAAGHETQYF

j_gene: TRBJ1-6
d_gene: TRBD1
abundance: few
v_gene: TRBV7-9
CDR3nt: TGTGCCAGCAGCCCGTTCGGGACAGACAATTCACCCCTCCACTTT
CDR3aa: CASSPFGTDNSPLHF

j_gene: TRBJ2-2
d_gene: NA
abundance: many
v_gene: TRBV12-3/TRBV12-4
CDR3nt: TGTGCCAGCAGTTTCGTGACCGGGGAGCTGTTTTTT
CDR3aa: CASSFVTGELFF

j_gene: TRBJ1-1
d_gene: TRBD1
abundance: NA
v_gene: TRBV2
CDR3nt: TGTGCCAGCAGTGAGAGACAGGGACCCACTGAAGCTTTCTTT
CDR3aa: CASSERQGPTEAFF

j_gene: TRBJ2-7
d_gene: NA
abundance: many
v_gene: TRBV13
CDR3nt: TGTGCCAGCAGCTGGGCCCTGCACGAGCAGTACTTC
CDR3aa: CASSWALHEQYF

j_gene: TRBJ2-1
d_gene: NA
abundance: few
v_gene: TRBV25-1
CDR3nt: TGTGCCAGCAGGTCCGGGCTTGAGCAGTTCTTC
CDR3aa: CASRSGLEQFF

j_gene: TRBJ2-1
d_gene: NA
abundance: many
v_gene: TRBV12-3/TRBV12-4
CDR3nt: TGTGCCAGCAGAGGTGGGAGCTCCTACAATGAGCAGTTCTTC
CDR3aa: CASRGGSSYNEQFF

j_gene: TRBJ2-1
d_gene: NA
abundance: few
v_gene: TRBV27
CDR3nt: TGTGCCAGCAGTTTAGTCTTCCCGAGCTCCTACAATGAGCAGTTCTTC
CDR3aa: CASSLVFPSSYNEQFF

j_gene: TRBJ2-3
d_gene: TRBD2
abundance: many
v_gene: TRBV7-2
CDR3nt: TGTGCCAGCAGCCAGATAGCGGGCAGCACAGATACGCAGTATTTT
CDR3aa: CASSQIAGSTDTQYF

j_gene: TRBJ2-2
d_gene: TRBD2
abundance: many
v_gene: TRBV7-2
CDR3nt: TGTGCCAGCGGAGGACTAGCGGGAGTGGGGACCGGGGAGCTGTTTTTT
CDR3aa: CASGGLAGVGTGELFF

j_gene: TRBJ2-7
d_gene: NA
abundance: few
v_gene: TRBV7-9
CDR3nt: TGTGCCAGCAGCGAAGCGGGACAGACCTTATACGAGCAGTACTTC
CDR3aa: CASSEAGQTLYEQYF

j_gene: TRBJ2-6
d_gene: NA
abundance: NA
v_gene: TRBV5-1
CDR3nt: TGCGCCAGCAGCGGGACAACTGGGGCCAACGTCCTGACTTTC
CDR3aa: CASSGTTGANVLTF

j_gene: TRBJ2-5
d_gene: TRBD1
abundance: many
v_gene: TRBV6-1
CDR3nt: TGTGCCAGCAGCACAGGGGGACAAGAGACCCAGTACTTC
CDR3aa: CASSTGGQETQYF

j_gene: TRBJ2-3
d_gene: NA
abundance: many
v_gene: TRBV5-1
CDR3nt: TGCGCCAGCAGCTCGGAAAGCACAGATACGCAGTATTTT
CDR3aa: CASSSESTDTQYF

j_gene: TRBJ2-3
d_gene: TRBD2
abundance: many
v_gene: TRBV3-1
CDR3nt: TGTGCCAGCAGCCAACCTAGCGGTAGCACAGATACGCAGTATTTT
CDR3aa: CASSQPSGSTDTQYF

j_gene: TRBJ2-5
d_gene: NA
abundance: few
v_gene: TRBV11-2
CDR3nt: TGTGCCAGCAGGCCACGCGCAACGGCGGCCCAGTACTTC
CDR3aa: CASRPRATAAQYF

j_gene: TRBJ2-2
d_gene: TRBD2
abundance: many
v_gene: TRBV28
CDR3nt: TGTGCCAGCAGTCTCCCACTAGCGGGAGAAGGCGGGGAGCTGTTTTTT
CDR3aa: CASSLPLAGEGGELFF

j_gene: TRBJ2-2
d_gene: NA
abundance: many
v_gene: TRBV29-1
CDR3nt: TGCAGCGTCAAGGTAGACAGTAACACCGGGGAGCTGTTTTTT
CDR3aa: CSVKVDSNTGELFF

j_gene: TRBJ1-1
d_gene: NA
abundance: many
v_gene: TRBV5-1
CDR3nt: TGCGCCAGCAGCCATGACAGGAACACTGAAGCTTTCTTT
CDR3aa: CASSHDRNTEAFF

j_gene: TRBJ2-1
d_gene: NA
abundance: many
v_gene: TRBV5-1
CDR3nt: TGCGCCAGCACCCGAGCCCAGGGTACCAATGAGCAGTTCTTC
CDR3aa: CASTRAQGTNEQFF

j_gene: TRBJ2-5
d_gene: NA
abundance: many
v_gene: TRBV29-1
CDR3nt: TGCAGCGTTGAGGGGCGCCAAGGAGAGACCCAGTACTTC
CDR3aa: CSVEGRQGETQYF

j_gene: TRBJ1-2
d_gene: NA
abundance: many
v_gene: TRBV29-1
CDR3nt: TGCAGCGTTGGCCGGGGACCTGACTATGGCTACACCTTC
CDR3aa: CSVGRGPDYGYTF

j_gene: TRBJ2-3
d_gene: TRBD2
abundance: many
v_gene: TRBV20-1
CDR3nt: TGCAGTGCTACCGTAGCGGGTAGCACAGATACGCAGTATTTT
CDR3aa: CSATVAGSTDTQYF

j_gene: TRBJ2-3
d_gene: NA
abundance: many
v_gene: TRBV4-2
CDR3nt: TGTGCCAGCAGCCCCGGGGGAGAAGTTACAGATACGCAGTATTTT
CDR3aa: CASSPGGEVTDTQYF

j_gene: TRBJ2-5
d_gene: TRBD2
abundance: NA
v_gene: TRBV23-1
CDR3nt: TGCGCCAGCAGTCTGGGGGCGGGAGGGCCAGAGACCCAGTACTTC
CDR3aa: CASSLGAGGPETQYF

j_gene: TRBJ2-2
d_gene: NA
abundance: many
v_gene: TRBV20-1
CDR3nt: TGCAGTGCTAGAGTGGACATAACCGGGGAGCTGTTTTTT
CDR3aa: CSARVDITGELFF

j_gene: TRBJ2-3
d_gene: TRBD2
abundance: NA
v_gene: TRBV3-1
CDR3nt: TGTGCCAGTCGAGTAGCGGGAGGGGAGGATACGCAGTATTTT
CDR3aa: CASRVAGGEDTQYF

j_gene: TRBJ2-1
d_gene: NA
abundance: many
v_gene: TRBV12-3/TRBV12-4
CDR3nt: TGTGCCAGCAGTACGACACGGGGCTCCCACAATGAGCAGTTCTTC
CDR3aa: CASSTTRGSHNEQFF

j_gene: TRBJ1-5
d_gene: NA
abundance: many
v_gene: TRBV20-1
CDR3nt: TGCAGTGCTAGAGATAGGGGGGGCAATCAGCCCCAGCATTTT
CDR3aa: CSARDRGGNQPQHF

j_gene: TRBJ2-7
d_gene: NA
abundance: many
v_gene: TRBV9
CDR3nt: TGTGCCAGCAGCCCAGGGACAAACTCCTACGAGCAGTACTTC
CDR3aa: CASSPGTNSYEQYF

j_gene: TRBJ2-7
d_gene: TRBD2
abundance: many
v_gene: TRBV29-1
CDR3nt: TGCAGCGTTGGCCCGGGACTAGCGGGATCCGAGCAGTACTTC
CDR3aa: CSVGPGLAGSEQYF

j_gene: TRBJ2-7
d_gene: NA
abundance: many
v_gene: TRBV12-3/TRBV12-4
CDR3nt: TGTGCCAGCAGTTTATACAGCCAAGAGCAGTACTTC
CDR3aa: CASSLYSQEQYF

j_gene: TRBJ1-1
d_gene: TRBD1
abundance: NA
v_gene: TRBV20-1
CDR3nt: TGCAGTGCTAGAGATCAGGGGGTGAACACTGAAGCTTTCTTT
CDR3aa: CSARDQGVNTEAFF

j_gene: TRBJ2-5
d_gene: NA
abundance: many
v_gene: TRBV3-1
CDR3nt: TGTGCCAGCAGCCGGAACCCATCTCAAGAGACCCAGTACTTC
CDR3aa: CASSRNPSQETQYF

j_gene: TRBJ2-1
d_gene: TRBD2
abundance: many
v_gene: TRBV20-1
CDR3nt: TGCAGTGCTAGAGTGTCTAGCGGGAGGGCTTACCCTGAGCAGTTCTTC
CDR3aa: CSARVSSGRAYPEQFF

j_gene: TRBJ2-1
d_gene: NA
abundance: many
v_gene: TRBV28
CDR3nt: TGTGCCAGCAGTTTAACCGGTCGCGATGAGCAGTTCTTC
CDR3aa: CASSLTGRDEQFF

j_gene: TRBJ2-3
d_gene: TRBD2
abundance: many
v_gene: TRBV20-1
CDR3nt: TGCAGTGCCCCCCCGGTTCGCGGGAGGAACACAGATACGCAGTATTTT
CDR3aa: CSAPPVRGRNTDTQYF